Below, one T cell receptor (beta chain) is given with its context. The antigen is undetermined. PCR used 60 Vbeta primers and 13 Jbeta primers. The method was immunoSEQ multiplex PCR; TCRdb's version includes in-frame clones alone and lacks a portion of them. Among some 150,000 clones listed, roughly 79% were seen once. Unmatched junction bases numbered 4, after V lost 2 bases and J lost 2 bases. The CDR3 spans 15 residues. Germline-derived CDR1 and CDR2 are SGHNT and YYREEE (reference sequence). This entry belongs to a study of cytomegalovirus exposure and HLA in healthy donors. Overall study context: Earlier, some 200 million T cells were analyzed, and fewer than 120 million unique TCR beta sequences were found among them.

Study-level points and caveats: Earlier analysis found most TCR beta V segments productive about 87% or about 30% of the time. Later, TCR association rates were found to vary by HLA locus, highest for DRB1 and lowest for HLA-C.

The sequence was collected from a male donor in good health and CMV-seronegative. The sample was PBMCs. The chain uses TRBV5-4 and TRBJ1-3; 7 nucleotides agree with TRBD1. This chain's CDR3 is CASSFEGAAGNTIYF. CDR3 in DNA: TGTGCCAGCAGCTTCGAGGGGGCGGCTGGAAACACCATATATTTT.